This TCR beta chain originates from a study of blood T cell repertoires in COVID-19. Per the original data handling: Amplification of reference gene primers was used by the study to estimate nucleated cell counts. Sequencing was performed with immunoSEQ multiplex PCR; in TCRdb, only in-frame clones are kept and a portion is missing. That table gives V, J and clone size, and the DNA gave D and trimming. The top ten clones hold about 6.6% of a sample with just over 150,000 clones, roughly 90% of them seen once. Clinical history reported by participants formed the basis on which cohorts were assigned. Germline V gene lookup returns CDR1 SGHDT and CDR2 YYEEEE. V was shortened by 3 bases and J by 4 bases, with 20 bases between the two germline ends. The CDR3 sequence is 17 residues long.

The sequencing input was PBMCs or T cells enriched from blood (not recorded which). V is TRBV5-6 and J is TRBJ1-5; D is perhaps TRBD1 (6 bases). This TCR derives from a woman between 45 and 60 years old who had recovered from COVID-19. CDR3 protein: CASSSLRQGIVNQPQHF. The CDR3 region has the DNA TGTGCCAGCAGCTCACTGCGGCAGGGGATCGTGAATCAGCCCCAGCATTTT.